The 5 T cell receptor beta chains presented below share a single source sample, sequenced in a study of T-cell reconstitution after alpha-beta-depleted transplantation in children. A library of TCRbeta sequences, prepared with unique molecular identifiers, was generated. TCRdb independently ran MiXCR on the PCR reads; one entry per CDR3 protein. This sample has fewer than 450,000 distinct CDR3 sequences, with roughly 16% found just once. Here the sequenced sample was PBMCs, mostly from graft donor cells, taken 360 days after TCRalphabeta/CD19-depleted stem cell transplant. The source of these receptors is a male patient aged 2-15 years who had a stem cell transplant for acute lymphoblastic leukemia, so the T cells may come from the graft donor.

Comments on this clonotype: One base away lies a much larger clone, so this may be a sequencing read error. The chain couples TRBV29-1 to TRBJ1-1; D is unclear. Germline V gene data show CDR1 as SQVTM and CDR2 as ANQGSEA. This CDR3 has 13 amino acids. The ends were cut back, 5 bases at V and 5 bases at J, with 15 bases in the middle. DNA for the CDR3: TGCAGCGTTAGTGAGGGCGTAAATACTGAAGCTTTCTTT. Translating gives CSVSEGVNTEAFF. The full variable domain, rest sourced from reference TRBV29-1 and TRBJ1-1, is SAVISQKPSRDICQRGTSLTIQCQVDSQVTMMFWYRQQPGQSLTLIATANQGSEATYESGFVIDKFPISRPNLTFSTLTVSNMSPEDSSIYLCSVSEGVNTEAFFGQGTRLTVV.

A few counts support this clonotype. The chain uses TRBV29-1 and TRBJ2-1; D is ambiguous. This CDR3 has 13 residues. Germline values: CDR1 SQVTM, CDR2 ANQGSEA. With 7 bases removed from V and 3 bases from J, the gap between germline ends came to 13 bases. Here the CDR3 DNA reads TGCAGCGCCGAGTTAGTCTTCTACAATGAGCAGTTCTTC. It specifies CSAELVFYNEQFF.

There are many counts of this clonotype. CDR3 DNA sequence: TGCGCCAGCCGCGTTGGAAGCTCCTACAATGAGCAGTTCTTC. It translates to CASRVGSSYNEQFF. The chain links TRBV5-1 to TRBJ2-1, with D unresolved. Germline values: CDR1 SGHRS, CDR2 YFSETQ. The V end lost 7 bases, the J end lost 0 bases, and 11 bases lay between the germline ends. The CDR3 runs 14 residues.

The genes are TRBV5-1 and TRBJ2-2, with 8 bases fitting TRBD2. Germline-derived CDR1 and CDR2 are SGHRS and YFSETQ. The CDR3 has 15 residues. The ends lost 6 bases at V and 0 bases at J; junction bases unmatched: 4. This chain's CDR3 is CASNGGRPNTGELFF. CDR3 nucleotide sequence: TGCGCCAGCAATGGCGGGAGGCCGAACACCGGGGAGCTGTTTTTT.

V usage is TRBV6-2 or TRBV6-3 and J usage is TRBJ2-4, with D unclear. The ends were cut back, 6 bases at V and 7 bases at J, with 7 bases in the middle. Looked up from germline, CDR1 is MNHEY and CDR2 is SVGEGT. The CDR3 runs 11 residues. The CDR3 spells CASSHGNIQYF. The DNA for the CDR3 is TGTGCCAGCAGCCATGGGAACATTCAGTACTTC.